This T cell receptor beta chain was sequenced during a study of blood T cell repertoires in COVID-19. Overall study context: Sites across the United States, Italy and Spain contributed samples from acute and convalescent COVID-19.

The germline gives CDR1 MNHEY, CDR2 SMNVEV (reference sequence). CDR3 length: 15 amino acids. V lost 6 bases to trimming and J lost 4 bases, with 16 bases between them. The data were produced by immunoSEQ multiplex PCR, yet TCRdb's version contains in-frame clones alone and is incomplete. The table lists 150,000 to 200,000 clones, 80% to 95% of them singletons, with 0.5% to 0.65% in the top ten. The chain is built from TRBV27 and TRBJ1-5, with D perhaps TRBD1 (6 bases). The sequence was collected from a man aged 50-59 years with acute or convalescent COVID-19. The sample comprised peripheral blood. CDR3 amino acids: CASSPQDRGNQPQHF. The CDR3 DNA is TGTGCCAGCAGCCCCCAGGACAGAGGTAATCAGCCCCAGCATTTT.